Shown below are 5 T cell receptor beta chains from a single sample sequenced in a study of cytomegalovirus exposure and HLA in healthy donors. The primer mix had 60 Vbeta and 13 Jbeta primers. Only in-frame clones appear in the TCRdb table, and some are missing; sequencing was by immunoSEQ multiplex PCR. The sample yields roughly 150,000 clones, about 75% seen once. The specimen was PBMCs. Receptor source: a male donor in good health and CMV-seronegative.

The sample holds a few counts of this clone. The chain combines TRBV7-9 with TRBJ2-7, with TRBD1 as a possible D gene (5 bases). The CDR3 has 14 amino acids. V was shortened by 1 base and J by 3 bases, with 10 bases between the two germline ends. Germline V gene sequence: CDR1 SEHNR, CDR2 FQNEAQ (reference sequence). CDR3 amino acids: CASSLDEGDYEQYF. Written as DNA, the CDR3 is TGTGCCAGCAGCTTAGATGAAGGGGACTACGAGCAGTACTTC.

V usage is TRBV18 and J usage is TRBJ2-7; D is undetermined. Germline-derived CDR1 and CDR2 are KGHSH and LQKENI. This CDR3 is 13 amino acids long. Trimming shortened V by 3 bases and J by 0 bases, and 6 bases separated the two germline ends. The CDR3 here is CASSPSSSYEQYF. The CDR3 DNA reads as TGTGCCAGCTCACCCTCTAGCTCCTACGAGCAGTACTTC. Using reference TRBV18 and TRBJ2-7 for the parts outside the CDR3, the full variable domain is NAGVMQNPRHLVRRRGQEARLRCSPMKGHSHVYWYRQLPEEGLKFMVYLQKENIIDESGMPKERFSAEFPKEGPSILRIQQVVRGDSAAYFCASSPSSSYEQYFGPGTRLTVT.

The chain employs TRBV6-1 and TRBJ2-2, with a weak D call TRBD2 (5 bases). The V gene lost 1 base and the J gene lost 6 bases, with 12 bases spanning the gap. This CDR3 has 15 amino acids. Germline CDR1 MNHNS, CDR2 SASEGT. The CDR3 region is CASSEEASSPGELFF. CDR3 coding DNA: TGTGCCAGCAGTGAAGAAGCTAGCAGTCCCGGGGAGCTGTTTTTT.

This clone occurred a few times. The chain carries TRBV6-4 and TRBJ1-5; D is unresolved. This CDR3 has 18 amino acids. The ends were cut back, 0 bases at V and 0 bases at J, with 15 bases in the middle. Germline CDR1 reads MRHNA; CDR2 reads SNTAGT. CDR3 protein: CASSDSRWSVYSNQPQHF. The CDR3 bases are TGTGCCAGCAGTGACTCGAGGTGGTCAGTCTATAGCAATCAGCCCCAGCATTTT.

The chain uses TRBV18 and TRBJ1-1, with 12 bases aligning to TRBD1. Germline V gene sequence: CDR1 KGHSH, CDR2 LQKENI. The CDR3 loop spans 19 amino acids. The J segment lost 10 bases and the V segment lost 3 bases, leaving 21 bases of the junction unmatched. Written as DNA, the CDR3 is TGTGCCAGCTCACCTCCCCCCATTAACATTTTGGGGACAGGGGGCAGAGCTTTCTTT. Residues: CASSPPPINILGTGGRAFF.